This TCR beta chain was profiled in a study of blood T cell repertoires in COVID-19. Study in general: The United States, Italy and Spain were the sources of the acute and convalescent COVID-19 samples.

This table comes from immunoSEQ multiplex PCR, and its TCRdb copy is limited to in-frame clones, with some not included. The sample includes 110,000 to 150,000 clones, approximately 80% of them seen just once. The study drew participants aged roughly 18 to 95 years from approximately 23 US areas. Exposed volunteers were people who met a COVID-19 case within 2 weeks before study entry. The CDR3 consists of 16 residues. V dropped 6 bases and J dropped 0; count of bases not matched to a gene: 4. CDR1 is MNHEY and CDR2 is SMNVEV in the germline V gene (reference sequence). The V call is TRBV27, the J call TRBJ2-6, with TRBD1 matching 8 bases. The sample consisted of PBMCs or T cells enriched from blood (not recorded which). This TCR came from a young woman who had been exposed to COVID-19. CDR3 residues: CASSSDRGSGANVLTF. CDR3 nucleotide sequence: TGTGCCAGCAGCAGCGACAGGGGCTCTGGGGCCAACGTCCTGACTTTC.